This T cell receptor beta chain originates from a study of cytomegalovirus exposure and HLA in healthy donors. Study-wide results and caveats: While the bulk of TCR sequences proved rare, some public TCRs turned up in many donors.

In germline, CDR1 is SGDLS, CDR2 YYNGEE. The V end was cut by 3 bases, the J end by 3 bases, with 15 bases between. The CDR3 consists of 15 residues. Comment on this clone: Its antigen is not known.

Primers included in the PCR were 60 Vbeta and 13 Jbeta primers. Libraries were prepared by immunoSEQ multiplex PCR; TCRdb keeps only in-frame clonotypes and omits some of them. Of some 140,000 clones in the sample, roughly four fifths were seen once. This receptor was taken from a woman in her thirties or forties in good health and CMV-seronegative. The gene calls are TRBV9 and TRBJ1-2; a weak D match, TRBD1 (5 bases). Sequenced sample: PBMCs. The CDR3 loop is CASSADSGIYYGYTF. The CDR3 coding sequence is TGTGCCAGCAGCGCCGATTCAGGGATATACTATGGCTACACCTTC.